Below, 7 T cell receptor beta chains from the same sample are listed, as sequenced in a study of cytotoxic CD8 clonotypes in ibrutinib-treated CLL. Repertoires were generated with immunoSEQ multiplex PCR, while TCRdb's copy carries only in-frame clones and drops some. This table has some 200,000 clones, 65% to 80% appearing once. Source: PBMCs, taken after 12 months of ibrutinib treatment. The receptors were gathered from a human donor with chronic lymphocytic leukemia.

This clone is deemed medium-sized. Its ends do not fully match the called genes, so a read error is possible. This chain uses TRBV7-9 with TRBJ1-1; a weak D match, TRBD1 (6 bases). CDR1 and CDR2 from the germline V gene are SEHNR and FQNEAQ (reference sequence). The CDR3 is made up of 14 amino acids. The CDR3 here is CASSLAQGQTEAFF. The CDR3 coding sequence is TGTGCCAGCAGCCTAGCGCAGGGGCAGACTGAAGCTTTCTTT.

This chain connects TRBV18 to TRBJ2-1; 9 bases are shared with TRBD1. The V gene's germline CDR1 is KGHSH and CDR2 LQKENI. CDR3 length: 14 amino acids. J gave up 6 bases and V 3 bases, and 3 bases lay outside the gene matches. The CDR3 reads CASSPGTGLNEQFF. CDR3 DNA: TGTGCCAGCTCACCCGGGACAGGGCTCAATGAGCAGTTCTTC.

The chain uses TRBV6-5 and TRBJ1-5, with 7 bases identical to TRBD1. Germline assignment: CDR1 MNHEY and CDR2 SVGAGI. With 6 bases clipped from V and 4 bases from J, the junction kept 9 bases outside the gene matches. There are 15 residues in the CDR3. The CDR3 DNA reads TGTGCCAGCAGCGATGGACAGGCGACTAATCAGCCCCAGCATTTT. It codes for CASSDGQATNQPQHF.

V and J are TRBV28 and TRBJ2-7; D not resolved. V lost 3 bases and J 0 bases, leaving 9 bases between the germline ends. The CDR3 extends over 14 amino acids. Germline V gene lookup returns CDR1 MDHEN and CDR2 SYDVKM. The chain's CDR3 is CASSFTASSYEQYF. CDR3 nucleotide sequence: TGTGCCAGCAGTTTCACAGCGAGCTCCTACGAGCAGTACTTC.

This clone was recorded only once. The chain recombines TRBV2 with TRBJ2-7; the match to TRBD1 covers 9 bases. Trimming took 6 bases from V and 6 from J; bases not matched to a gene: 3. The CDR3 contains 12 residues. CDR1 is SNHLY, CDR2 FYNNEI, per germline. CDR3 nucleotides: TGTGCCAGCAGCCGGGACAGGGTCGAGCAGTACTTC. Translation: CASSRDRVEQYF.

This chain links TRBV7-8 with TRBJ2-5; D is possibly TRBD1 or TRBD2 (5 bases each). Germline CDR1 reads SGHVS; CDR2 reads FQNEAQ. The CDR3 consists of 18 residues. V lost 1 base to trimming and J lost 4 bases, with 22 bases between them. CDR3 coding DNA: TGTGCCAGCAGCTTAGATTTTTTGGGACGCACTTGGGGAGAGACCCAGTACTTC. Translation: CASSLDFLGRTWGETQYF.

The rearrangement uses TRBV7-2 and TRBJ1-6; D is ambiguous. The CDR3 is made up of 15 amino acids. CDR1 is SGHTA and CDR2 is FQGNSA in the germline V gene. Trimming pared 1 base from V and 7 bases from J, leaving 11 bases between. This CDR3 reads CASSLGLGTNSPLHF. CDR3 bases: TGTGCCAGCAGCTTAGGACTGGGTACGAATTCACCCCTCCACTTT.